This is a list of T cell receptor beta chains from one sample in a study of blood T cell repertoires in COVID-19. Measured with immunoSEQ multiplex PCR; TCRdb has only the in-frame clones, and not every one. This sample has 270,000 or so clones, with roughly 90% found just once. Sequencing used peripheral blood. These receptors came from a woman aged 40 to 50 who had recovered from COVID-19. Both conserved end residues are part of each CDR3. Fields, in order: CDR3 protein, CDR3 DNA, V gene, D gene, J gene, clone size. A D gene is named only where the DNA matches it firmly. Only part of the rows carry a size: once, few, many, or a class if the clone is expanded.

CDR3aa: CASSVATGLANTGELFF
CDR3nt: TGTGCCAGCAGCGTAGCGACGGGACTAGCTAACACCGGGGAGCTGTTTTTT
v_gene: TRBV9
d_gene: TRBD2
j_gene: TRBJ2-2
abundance: .

CDR3aa: CASSVYYEQYF
CDR3nt: TGTGCCAGCAGTGTGTACTACGAGCAGTACTTC
v_gene: TRBV28
d_gene: .
j_gene: TRBJ2-7
abundance: .

CDR3aa: CASSREGGSYEQYF
CDR3nt: TGTGCCAGCAGTAGGGAGGGGGGCTCCTACGAGCAGTACTTC
v_gene: TRBV2
d_gene: .
j_gene: TRBJ2-7
abundance: .

CDR3aa: CASSPPLAANTDTQYF
CDR3nt: TGTGCCAGCTCACCACCGCTAGCGGCTAACACAGATACGCAGTATTTT
v_gene: TRBV18
d_gene: TRBD2
j_gene: TRBJ2-3
abundance: many

CDR3aa: CASSRTGSPLHF
CDR3nt: TGTGCCAGCAGCCGAACCGGGTCACCCCTCCACTTT
v_gene: TRBV7-2
d_gene: .
j_gene: TRBJ1-6
abundance: .

CDR3aa: CASSVGGLAGETQYF
CDR3nt: TGTGCCAGCAGCGTAGGAGGACTAGCGGGAGAGACCCAGTACTTC
v_gene: TRBV9
d_gene: TRBD2
j_gene: TRBJ2-5
abundance: .

CDR3aa: CASSTSGRARFF
CDR3nt: TGTGCCAGCAGCACTAGCGGGAGGGCCAGATTCTTC
v_gene: TRBV27
d_gene: TRBD2
j_gene: TRBJ2-1
abundance: .

CDR3aa: CASSQDRGLAANNEQFF
CDR3nt: TGTGCCAGCAGCCAAGATCGGGGACTAGCGGCAAACAATGAGCAGTTCTTC
v_gene: TRBV4-2
d_gene: TRBD2
j_gene: TRBJ2-1
abundance: .

CDR3aa: CAISRGTSGRGTSSYEQYF
CDR3nt: TGTGCCATCAGTCGAGGGACTAGCGGGAGAGGGACAAGCTCCTACGAGCAGTACTTC
v_gene: TRBV10-3
d_gene: TRBD2
j_gene: TRBJ2-7
abundance: .

CDR3aa: CASSQFYSNLNTEAFF
CDR3nt: TGCGCCAGCAGCCAATTTTACTCGAACCTGAACACTGAAGCTTTCTTT
v_gene: TRBV4-1
d_gene: .
j_gene: TRBJ1-1
abundance: .

CDR3aa: CAWLTGQGPSYEQYF
CDR3nt: TGTGCCTGGTTAACAGGACAGGGGCCCTCCTACGAGCAGTACTTC
v_gene: TRBV30
d_gene: TRBD1
j_gene: TRBJ2-7
abundance: once

CDR3aa: CASSHTSNEQFF
CDR3nt: TGCGCCAGCAGCCACACTAGCAATGAGCAGTTCTTC
v_gene: TRBV4-1
d_gene: .
j_gene: TRBJ2-1
abundance: once

CDR3aa: CASSTGQGQNEKLFF
CDR3nt: TGTGCCAGCAGCACCGGACAGGGACAAAATGAAAAACTGTTTTTT
v_gene: TRBV28
d_gene: TRBD1
j_gene: TRBJ1-4
abundance: .

CDR3aa: CASLAGVKNEQFF
CDR3nt: TGTGCCAGCCTAGCGGGAGTTAAGAATGAGCAGTTCTTC
v_gene: TRBV28
d_gene: TRBD2
j_gene: TRBJ2-1
abundance: .

CDR3aa: CASTYPVQGRLNYGYTF
CDR3nt: TGTGCCAGCACCTATCCGGTACAGGGACGCCTTAACTATGGCTACACCTTC
v_gene: TRBV28
d_gene: .
j_gene: TRBJ1-2
abundance: .

CDR3aa: CASSPTSGTYNEQFF
CDR3nt: TGTGCCAGCAGTCCGACTAGCGGTACCTACAATGAGCAGTTCTTC
v_gene: TRBV6-5
d_gene: TRBD2
j_gene: TRBJ2-1
abundance: once